This T cell receptor (beta chain) came from a study of blood T cells in healthy people across ages. Alongside a J-beta primer mix, a sample-barcoded 5' primer served in a second PCR lasting about 7 to 11 cycles. TCRdb re-analysed the 5' RACE reads in MiXCR, keeping a single row per CDR3 protein. The sample has approximately 1.5 million distinct CDR3 sequences, around 36% seen once. The V gene's germline CDR1 is SGHVS and CDR2 FNYEAQ. With V trimmed by 5 bases and J by 8 bases, 14 bases remained unmatched. The CDR3 is 16 residues long. The chain couples TRBV7-6 to TRBJ2-1, with TRBD1 matching over 8 bases. Sequenced: blood. The receptor's source is a woman aged 25-40 years in good health. The CDR3 loop is CASSPTNRGRYDEQFF. Written as DNA, the CDR3 is TGTGCCAGCAGCCCTACAAACAGGGGGAGATACGATGAGCAGTTCTTC.